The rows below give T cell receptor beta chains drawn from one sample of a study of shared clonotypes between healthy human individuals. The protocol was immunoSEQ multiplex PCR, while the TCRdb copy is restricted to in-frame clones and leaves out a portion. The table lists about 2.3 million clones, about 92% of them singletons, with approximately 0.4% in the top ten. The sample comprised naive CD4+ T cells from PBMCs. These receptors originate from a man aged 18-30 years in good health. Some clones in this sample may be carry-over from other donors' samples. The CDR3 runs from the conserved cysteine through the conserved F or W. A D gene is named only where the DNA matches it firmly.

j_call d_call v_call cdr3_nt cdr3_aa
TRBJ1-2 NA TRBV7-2 TGTGCCAGCAGCTTAGCCCGAGGTGTTGGCTATGGCTACACCTTC CASSLARGVGYGYTF
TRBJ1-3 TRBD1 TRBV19 TGTGCCAGTGGACAGGGGGTCTCTGGAAACACCATATATTTT CASGQGVSGNTIYF
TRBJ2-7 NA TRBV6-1 TGTGCCAGCAGTGAGCCGATCCCTAGGGGGGACGAGCAGTACTTC CASSEPIPRGDEQYF
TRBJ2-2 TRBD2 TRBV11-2 TGTGCCAGCAGCTTAGGAGCTAGCGGGCCCACCGGGGAGCTGTTTTTT CASSLGASGPTGELFF
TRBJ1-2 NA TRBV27 TGTGCCAGCAGTTCGAACGCCGCCGGTGCTAACTATGGCTACACCTTC CASSSNAAGANYGYTF
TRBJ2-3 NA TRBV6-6 TGTGCCAGCAGTGCACGACAGGGCACAGATACGCAGTATTTT CASSARQGTDTQYF
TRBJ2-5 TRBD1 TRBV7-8 TGTGCCAGCAGCCTTGACAGGGGACGAGAGACCCAGTACTTC CASSLDRGRETQYF
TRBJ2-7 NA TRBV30 TGTGCCGCTACCGGGGTCTCCTACGAGCAGTACTTC CAATGVSYEQYF
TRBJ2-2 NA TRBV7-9 TGTGCCAGCAGCTTGGCCAGGGTGACCGGGGAGCTGTTTTTT CASSLARVTGELFF
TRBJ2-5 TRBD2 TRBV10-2 TGCGCCAGCAGTGGGGGACTAGCGGGACGGTACCAAGAGACCCAGTACTTC CASSGGLAGRYQETQYF
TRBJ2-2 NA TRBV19 TGTGCCAGTAGTAGCCTCGAGGATCGCACCGGGGAGCTGTTTTTT CASSSLEDRTGELFF
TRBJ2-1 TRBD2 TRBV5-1 TGCGCCAGCGCGCAAACTGGTTCGGGGGGAAGCGAGCAGTTCTTC CASAQTGSGGSEQFF
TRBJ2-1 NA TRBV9 TGTGCCAGCAGCCTCCGGACTCGCCCCTACAATGAGCAGTTCTTC CASSLRTRPYNEQFF
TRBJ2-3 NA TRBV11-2 TGTGCCAGCAGCTTAGACCGAGATACGCAGTATTTT CASSLDRDTQYF